This T cell receptor (beta chain) came from a study of cytomegalovirus exposure and HLA in healthy donors. The donors were part of the validation cohort of roughly 110 subjects. That cohort was separate from the first cohort, which comprised about 670 subjects. Germline lookup yields CDR1 SGHNT and CDR2 YYREEE (reference sequence). The CDR3 is made up of 15 amino acids. The ends lost 1 base at V and 3 bases at J; junction bases unmatched: 2. Some clones are missing from TCRdb's copy, which holds only in-frame ones; the method was immunoSEQ multiplex PCR. The sample carries 300,000 or so clones, around 90% recorded once.

Sequenced input: PBMCs. This TCR came from a man aged 25-45 years in good health and CMV-seronegative. V is TRBV5-4 and J is TRBJ2-2; 8 bases map to TRBD2. Written as DNA, the CDR3 is TGTGCCAGCAGCTTGCGGGGGGGGTACACCGGGGAGCTGTTTTTT. Residues: CASSLRGGYTGELFF. The complete variable domain, with remaining parts taken from reference TRBV5-4 and TRBJ2-2, reads ETGVTQSPTHLIKTRGQQVTLRCSSQSGHNTVSWYQQALGQGPQFIFQYYREEENGRGNFPPRFSGLQFPNYSSELNVNALELDDSALYLCASSLRGGYTGELFFGEGSRLTVL.